These T cell receptor beta chains were read from a single sample in a study of metastatic and nonmetastatic thyroid tumors. MiXCR reprocessed the PCR reads for TCRdb. Among approximately 84,000 clones listed, 14% to 15% were seen once. The sample comprised blood. The receptors here all came from a female donor with papillary thyroid cancer or a benign thyroid nodule (not recorded which). Some clones in this sample may be carry-over from other donors' samples. Both conserved end residues are part of each CDR3.

J gene: TRBJ1-2; V gene: TRBV14; CDR3 protein: CASSQRTGVANYGYTF
J gene: TRBJ2-4; V gene: TRBV4-1; CDR3 protein: CATHDIAKNIQYF
J gene: TRBJ2-7; V gene: TRBV19; CDR3 protein: CASSLTSGDEQYF
J gene: TRBJ2-7; V gene: TRBV6-1; CDR3 protein: CASSVEVTAYEQYF
J gene: TRBJ1-3; V gene: TRBV28; CDR3 protein: CASSSPGGIGTIYF
J gene: TRBJ2-6; V gene: TRBV12-3/TRBV12-4; CDR3 protein: CASSRVTGSGANVLTF
J gene: TRBJ2-7; V gene: TRBV15; CDR3 protein: CATSSLKGRVNFEQYF
J gene: TRBJ2-7; V gene: TRBV5-4; CDR3 protein: CASSLVGGYEQYF
J gene: TRBJ2-7; V gene: TRBV6-2/TRBV6-3; CDR3 protein: CASRDGHYRGVVGKQYF
J gene: TRBJ1-2; V gene: TRBV7-9; CDR3 protein: CASSSPGVNYGYTF
J gene: TRBJ1-5; V gene: TRBV6-2/TRBV6-3; CDR3 protein: CASSHRGRWVNQSQHF